Below are 25 T cell receptor beta chains sequenced from a single sample in a study of T cell responses to AZD1222 COVID-19 vaccine. The repertoire was sequenced with immunoSEQ multiplex PCR; TCRdb's copy has only in-frame clones and lacks some. The sample contains roughly 30,000 clones, roughly 73% of which appear only once. Sequencing used peripheral blood, obtained on day 0 of AZD1222 vaccination. These receptor sequences come from an adult in good health.

The chain links TRBV28 to TRBJ1-2, with D possibly matching TRBD1 (5 bases). Trimming removed 2 bases from V and 0 bases from J, with 13 bases in between. The CDR3 sequence is 16 residues long. Germline lookup yields CDR1 MDHEN and CDR2 SYDVKM. The CDR3 DNA follows: TGTGCCAGCAGTTTAAGCACAGGAGGAGCTAACTATGGCTACACCTTC. It translates to CASSLSTGGANYGYTF.

V and J are TRBV18 and TRBJ1-1; D gene unclear. Germline V gene data show CDR1 as KGHSH and CDR2 as LQKENI. CDR3 length: 13 residues. The V gene lost 4 bases and the J gene lost 2 bases, with 8 bases spanning the gap. In nucleotides, the CDR3 is TGTGCCAGCTCACTGGGCGAAAACACTGAAGCTTTCTTT. It codes for CASSLGENTEAFF.

This clone was seen a handful of times. V is TRBV6-6 and J is TRBJ2-4; D gene ambiguous. V was shortened by 0 bases and J by 8 bases, with 8 bases between the two germline ends. The germline V gene encodes CDR1 MNHNY and CDR2 SVGAGI (reference sequence). This CDR3 spans 13 amino acids. The CDR3 DNA is TGTGCCAGCAGTTACTCGTTTGTAGACATTCAGTACTTC. Its translation: CASSYSFVDIQYF.

The chain links TRBV5-1 to TRBJ2-5; D might be TRBD1 or TRBD2, each matching 5 bases. V lost 4 bases and J lost 3, with 16 bases in between. The CDR3 runs to 15 residues. Germline CDR1 is SGHRS and CDR2 is YFSETQ. In DNA, the CDR3 is TGCGCCAGCAGCGTCGCCGGGACCGCCAAAGAGACCCAGTACTTC. This translates into CASSVAGTAKETQYF.

V is TRBV15 and J is TRBJ1-1; D uncertain. Germline CDR1 and CDR2: LNHNV and YYDKDF (reference sequence). The ends were cut back, 1 base at V and 1 base at J, with 10 bases in the middle. The CDR3 totals 15 residues. CDR3 region: CATSRAREENTEAFF. DNA of the CDR3: TGTGCCACCAGCAGAGCCCGGGAAGAGAACACTGAAGCTTTCTTT.

CDR3 nucleotide sequence: TGCGCCAGCAGCTTGCAGGGAATTCGAAATTCACCCCTCCACTTT. Its translation: CASSLQGIRNSPLHF. The chain is built from TRBV5-1 and TRBJ1-6, with D possibly TRBD1 on 5 matching bases. CDR3 length equals 15 residues. The V end lost 1 base, the J end lost 7 bases, and 12 bases lay between the germline ends. Looked up from germline, CDR1 is SGHRS and CDR2 is YFSETQ.

The CDR3 sequence: CASSLGTAYSGNTIYF. The CDR3 DNA sequence: TGTGCCAGCAGCTTAGGGACAGCGTACTCTGGAAACACCATATATTTT. V is TRBV13 and J is TRBJ1-3; maybe TRBD1 (5 bases). This CDR3 has 16 residues. The germline V and J ends were trimmed by 0 bases and 0 bases, with 9 bases remaining between them. Germline V lookup: CDR1 PRHDT, CDR2 FYEKMQ (reference sequence).

The CDR3 reads CASSYRREQYF. The CDR3 DNA reads as TGTGCCAGCAGTTATCGGAGGGAGCAGTACTTC. The V and J genes are TRBV6-5 and TRBJ2-7; D is perhaps TRBD2 (5 bases). Per germline, CDR1 MNHEY and CDR2 SVGAGI. The ends were cut back, 3 bases at V and 7 bases at J, with 7 bases in the middle. The CDR3 spans 11 residues.

The J gene is TRBJ2-1, the V gene TRBV4-2; perhaps TRBD2 as D (7 bases). V lost 4 bases, J lost 9 bases, and 19 bases lay in between. The CDR3 contains 15 residues. Germline-derived CDR1 and CDR2 are LGHNA and YNFKEQ. In DNA, the CDR3 is TGTGCCAGCAGCCCCACTCTGCCGGGGGGCGGTGAGCAGTTCTTC. Its translation is CASSPTLPGGGEQFF.

This clone was picked up a small number of times. The chain joins TRBV6-1 to TRBJ2-7; D is unresolved. The CDR3 has 13 residues. V lost 3 bases and J lost 7, with 13 bases in between. CDR1 MNHNS and CDR2 SASEGT come from the germline V gene. CDR3: CASSETGSREQYV. CDR3 coding DNA: TGTGCCAGCAGTGAGACTGGCTCTAGGGAGCAGTACGTC.

The chain employs TRBV7-9 and TRBJ1-1; tentatively, D is TRBD1 (5 bases). Trimming left V 4 bases short and J 4 bases short, with 10 bases between. Germline V gives CDR1 SEHNR, CDR2 FQNEAQ (reference sequence). The CDR3 has 13 amino acids. The chain's CDR3 is CASSSGPVTEAFF. CDR3 coding DNA: TGTGCCAGCAGCTCGGGGCCGGTCACTGAAGCTTTCTTT.

This clone was detected once. The genes are TRBV6-5 and TRBJ2-1, with 7 positions matching TRBD1. V shed 4 bases and J 10 bases; nucleotides not matched to a gene: 4. The CDR3 covers 12 residues. Germline V lookup: CDR1 MNHEY, CDR2 SVGAGI. The CDR3 sequence: CASSSTGNEQFF. The CDR3 DNA follows: TGTGCCAGCAGTTCGACAGGGAACGAGCAGTTCTTC.

This clone appeared a single time. V gene TRBV5-1 combines with J gene TRBJ1-1; tentatively, D is TRBD1 (5 bases). V lost 1 base and J 1 base, leaving 8 bases between the germline ends. Per germline, CDR1 SGHRS and CDR2 YFSETQ. CDR3 length: 14 amino acids. The CDR3 DNA is TGCGCCAGCAGCTTGTTAGGGACGAACACTGAAGCTTTCTTT. This translates into CASSLLGTNTEAFF.

V gene TRBV7-2 combines with J gene TRBJ2-2, with 8 positions matching TRBD1. The CDR3 spans 15 residues. Trimming at V came to 4 bases and at J to 4 bases, leaving 5 bases not matched to a gene. Looked up from germline, CDR1 is SGHTA and CDR2 is FQGNSA. CDR3 in amino acids: CASSYRQGLTGELFF. The CDR3 DNA follows: TGTGCCAGCAGCTACCGACAGGGGCTCACCGGGGAGCTGTTTTTT.

The gene calls are TRBV11-1 and TRBJ2-5; 7 positions match TRBD1. From germline, CDR1 is SGHAT and CDR2 FQDESV (reference sequence). CDR3 length equals 14 residues. J gave up 5 bases and V 3 bases, and 6 bases lay outside the gene matches. The CDR3 DNA reads as TGTGCCAGCAGCTTCGACAGGGTGGGCGAGACCCAGTACTTC. This translates into CASSFDRVGETQYF. The entire variable domain, with the rest obtained from reference TRBV11-1 and TRBJ2-5, is as follows: EAEVAQSPRYKITEKSQAVAFWCDPISGHATLYWYRQILGQGPELLVQFQDESVVDDSQLPKDRFSAERLKGVDSTLKIQPAELGDSAMYLCASSFDRVGETQYFGPGTRLLVL.

This chain links TRBV6-5 with TRBJ1-1; D not resolved. Trimming left V 7 bases short and J 0 bases short, with 9 bases between. The CDR3 consists of 13 residues. Germline V gene lookup returns CDR1 MNHEY and CDR2 SVGAGI. DNA for the CDR3: TGTGCCAGCATGGACCCACTGAACACTGAAGCTTTCTTT. Encoded protein: CASMDPLNTEAFF.

V usage is TRBV18 and J usage is TRBJ1-5; unclear D gene. Germline assignment: CDR1 KGHSH and CDR2 LQKENI. V dropped 5 bases and J dropped 0 bases, with 5 bases sitting between them. This CDR3 spans 13 amino acids. This CDR3 reads CASSDDSNQPQHF. In DNA form, the CDR3 reads TGTGCCAGCTCAGACGATAGCAATCAGCCCCAGCATTTT.

This clone was seen a handful of times. CDR3: CASSLVGTTANTGELFF. In DNA form, the CDR3 reads TGTGCCAGCAGCTTAGTTGGGACTACTGCGAACACCGGGGAGCTGTTTTTT. V and J are TRBV7-2 and TRBJ2-2; 7 bases match TRBD2. The V gene end was trimmed by 1 base and the J gene end by 0 bases; junction bases not matched to a gene: 5. The germline V gene encodes CDR1 SGHTA and CDR2 FQGNSA. This CDR3 contains 17 residues.

The rearrangement links TRBV19 to TRBJ2-1; maybe TRBD2 (5 bases). V lost 2 bases to trimming and J lost 4 bases, with 15 bases between them. Germline CDR1 is LNHDA and CDR2 is SQIVND (reference sequence). This CDR3 region has 16 residues. CDR3 in DNA: TGTGCCAGTAGTATAATGAGACTATCTCAATACAATGAGCAGTTCTTC. It specifies CASSIMRLSQYNEQFF. Complete variable domain (other parts from reference TRBV19 and TRBJ2-1): DGGITQSPKYLFRKEGQNVTLSCEQNLNHDAMYWYRQDPGQGLRLIYYSQIVNDFQKGDIAEGYSVSREKKESFPLTVTSAQKNPTAFYLCASSIMRLSQYNEQFFGPGTRLTVL.

This clone showed up just a few times. The chain joins TRBV7-5 to TRBJ1-4; the listed D gene, TRBD1, was not tested against the DNA. TRBV7-5 is described as a pseudogene. The CDR3 contains 19 residues. The DNA of the CDR3 is TGTGCCAGAAGCCCTGCGGACAGGGCCTTTTACCCAACTAATGAAAAACTGTTTTTT. It codes for CARSPADRAFYPTNEKLFF.

The V gene is TRBV24-1, the J gene TRBJ2-5; TRBD1 is a possible D gene (7 bases). V lost 0 bases, J lost 5 bases, and 15 bases lay in between. Per the germline V gene, CDR1 is KGHDR and CDR2 is SFDVKD. CDR3 length: 16 amino acids. The CDR3 DNA sequence: TGTGCCACCAGTGATTTGCAGGGGGGTTTAATCGAGACCCAGTACTTC. Protein sequence: CATSDLQGGLIETQYF.

This clone was detected a few times. The rearrangement uses TRBV25-1 and TRBJ1-1; no definite D call. V was clipped by 4 bases and J by 1 base, with 13 bases between them. Germline loops: CDR1 MGHDK, CDR2 SYGVNS. The CDR3 spans 15 residues. The CDR3 nucleotides read TGTGCCAGCAGTGGACCCTTTGCGGGGAACACTGAAGCTTTCTTT. Its protein product is CASSGPFAGNTEAFF.

J is TRBJ1-3 and V is TRBV21-1. TRBV21-1 is shown as a pseudogene. CDR3 length: 12 residues. CDR3 bases: TGTGCCAGCAGCACTCAAGAGAACACCATATATTTT. This encodes CASSTQENTIYF.

The V and J genes are TRBV6-5 and TRBJ1-1; perhaps TRBD1 as D (6 bases). The CDR3 runs 14 residues. CDR1 and CDR2 (germline): MNHEY, SVGAGI. Trimming took off 8 bases at V and 4 bases at J, with 17 bases between the two ends. The CDR3 is CASQPQGGFTEAFF. CDR3 coding DNA: TGTGCCAGCCAACCCCAAGGGGGGTTCACTGAAGCTTTCTTT.

V usage is TRBV18 and J usage is TRBJ2-2, with 8 bases that match TRBD2. This CDR3 is built from 15 residues. The V gene end was trimmed by 0 bases and the J gene end by 5 bases; junction bases not matched to a gene: 2. Germline V gene lookup returns CDR1 KGHSH and CDR2 LQKENI. The CDR3 region is CASSPPRLATGELFF. The CDR3 bases are TGTGCCAGCTCACCACCTCGACTAGCGACCGGGGAGCTGTTTTTT. Looking up the rest from reference TRBV18 and TRBJ2-2 gives the full variable domain: NAGVMQNPRHLVRRRGQEARLRCSPMKGHSHVYWYRQLPEEGLKFMVYLQKENIIDESGMPKERFSAEFPKEGPSILRIQQVVRGDSAAYFCASSPPRLATGELFFGEGSRLTVL.